This T cell receptor beta chain was captured by sequencing in a study of Tregs in tolerant kidney transplant recipients. General study results and limits: Tregs expanded with activated donor B cells seemed most donor-specific. Few patients were studied, so findings need validation in larger groups.

Notes on this clone: Its target is unknown.

Thawed PBMCs were FACS-sorted into unstimulated CD4+CD25+CD127- regulatory T cells, CD4+CD25- non-regulatory cells, CD4 and CD8 cells. Before regulatory T cell sorting, thawed PBMCs rested overnight at 37°C in 200 IU/ml IL-2. Assay: immunoSEQ multiplex PCR; the TCRdb copy retains only in-frame clones and omits some. The sample carries roughly 45,000 clones, roughly 89% recorded once. This CDR3 comprises 17 residues. The V gene end was trimmed by 10 bases and the J gene end by 2 bases; junction bases not matched to a gene: 20. Germline V gene sequence: CDR1 SNHLY, CDR2 FYNNEI. The rearrangement links TRBV2 to TRBJ2-7, with 7 nucleotides matching TRBD2. The sample taken for sequencing was Tregs from blood. The TCR comes from a human donor in good health. The CDR3 DNA sequence: TGTGCCAACTTAAGTCTAAGACCCCGGACTAGTACCTACGAGCAGTACTTC. It encodes CANLSLRPRTSTYEQYF.